The TCR beta chain under discussion was sequenced for a study of T cell responses to AZD1222 COVID-19 vaccine. In regard to this clone: The target antigen is unknown.

Study-level points and caveats: Baseline serostatus was positive in only a handful of AZD1222 recipients. Spike regions recognized by vaccine-associated CD4 TCRs spanned the protein, led by 160-218 and 743-854. Donors, mostly white British, included more females; clonal diversity was possibly underestimated.

The study pooled second doses at about 4 or about 12 weeks. Per the germline V gene, CDR1 is SGHRS and CDR2 is YFSETQ. The V and J ends lost 4 bases and 0 bases respectively, with 7 bases between them. The CDR3 is 14 amino acids. Sequenced by immunoSEQ multiplex PCR; TCRdb stores in-frame clones only, minus some. The repertoire holds more than 95,000 clones, approximately 80% seen once, with roughly a quarter in the top ten. Specimen: peripheral blood, collected 28 days after the second AZD1222 dose. The chain joins TRBV5-1 to TRBJ1-4, with no clear D. This TCR came from an adult who received the AZD1222 COVID-19 vaccine. CDR3 region: CASSEDATNEKLFF. The CDR3 DNA follows: TGCGCCAGCAGCGAAGATGCAACTAATGAAAAACTGTTTTTT.